The 30 T cell receptor beta chains given below trace back to one sample, sequenced in a study of T and B cells in COVID-19 patients. Each TRB amplification used about 220-500 ng of genomic DNA from blood. BIOMED2 TRB-A/B primer pools were used in multiplex TRB PCR. TCRdb itself ran the multiplex PCR reads through MiXCR, one entry per CDR3 protein. The table records 7,000 to 9,500 distinct CDR3 sequences, around 28% of them present only once. The sample was blood. These receptors all come from a human donor with active COVID-19.

This clonotype turned up a few times. V usage is TRBV11-3 and J usage is TRBJ2-1; 7 bases align to TRBD2. Germline V gene lookup returns CDR1 SGHNT and CDR2 YENEEA. The CDR3 runs 15 residues. The V and J ends lost 1 base and 4 bases, in that order; junction bases with no gene match: 4. The CDR3 spells CASSLGGSQYNEQFF. CDR3 sequence (DNA): TGTGCCAGCAGCTTAGGCGGGAGTCAGTACAATGAGCAGTTCTTC.

This clonotype was counted at least ten times. The chain is built from TRBV30 and TRBJ1-6; D is unresolved. Germline V gene data show CDR1 as GTSNPN and CDR2 as SVGIG (reference sequence). The CDR3 extends over 14 amino acids. The V end was cut by 3 bases, the J end by 6 bases, with 12 bases between. The CDR3 loop reads CAWRFGVANSPLHF. CDR3 bases: TGTGCCTGGAGGTTCGGAGTGGCTAATTCACCCCTCCACTTT.

The CDR3 region is CASSSRDTIQETQYF. The CDR3 region has the DNA TGTGCCAGCAGCTCCCGGGATACGATTCAAGAGACCCAGTACTTC. The chain joins TRBV11-1 to TRBJ2-5; D is perhaps TRBD2 (5 bases). Germline CDR1 is SGHAT and CDR2 is FQDESV (reference sequence). Deletions cut 4 bases from V and 2 bases from J, with 14 bases between. CDR3 length equals 15 residues. Filled out from reference TRBV11-1 and TRBJ2-5, the complete variable domain reads EAEVAQSPRYKITEKSQAVAFWCDPISGHATLYWYRQILGQGPELLVQFQDESVVDDSQLPKDRFSAERLKGVDSTLKIQPAELGDSAMYLCASSSRDTIQETQYFGPGTRLLVL.

This clonotype is deemed medium-sized. The rearrangement uses TRBV5-4 and TRBJ2-3, with D possibly being TRBD2 (6 bases). The V and J ends lost 0 bases and 6 bases respectively, with 17 bases between them. Germline lookup yields CDR1 SGHNT and CDR2 YYREEE (reference sequence). This CDR3 contains 16 residues. This CDR3 is CASSLDPGARGDTQYF. CDR3 coding DNA: TGTGCCAGCAGCTTGGACCCGGGCGCTCGGGGGGATACGCAGTATTTT.

Only a few counts were recorded for this clonotype. The genes are TRBV14 and TRBJ2-5, with 8 bases matching TRBD2. V lost 0 bases and J lost 0; bases outside the gene matches: 3. Looked up from germline, CDR1 is SGHDN and CDR2 is FVKESK. The CDR3 has 16 residues. The CDR3 protein is CASSQDKRGYQETQYF. The CDR3 DNA is TGTGCCAGCAGCCAAGACAAGCGGGGGTACCAAGAGACCCAGTACTTC.

V gene TRBV4-3 combines with J gene TRBJ2-1, with 10 positions matching TRBD2. The germline gives CDR1 LGHNA, CDR2 YSLEER. There are 16 residues in the CDR3. V was pared by 1 base and J by 3 bases, with 3 bases of the junction left unmatched. The CDR3 coding sequence is TGCGCCAGCAGCCAAGGGCTAGCGGGGGACTACAATGAGCAGTTCTTC. Protein sequence: CASSQGLAGDYNEQFF.

Judged by abundance, this clonotype is medium-sized. The chain uses TRBV13 and TRBJ1-6, with 9 bases lining up with TRBD1. This CDR3 is built from 14 residues. Germline V CDR1 and CDR2: PRHDT, FYEKMQ (reference sequence). V was pared by 10 bases and J by 9 bases, with 10 bases of the junction left unmatched. CDR3 sequence (DNA): TGTGCCATGCGAACAGGGGGCGGTGGTTCACCCCTCCACTTT. Translated: CAMRTGGGGSPLHF.

There are many counts of this clonotype. This chain connects TRBV6-4 to TRBJ2-3, with TRBD1 as a possible D gene (5 bases). The V end was cut by 0 bases, the J end by 1 base, with 5 bases between. This CDR3 is built from 14 residues. Germline values: CDR1 MRHNA, CDR2 SNTAGT. CDR3 in DNA: TGTGCCAGCAGTGACTCAGGGGGCACAGATACGCAGTATTTT. Its protein is CASSDSGGTDTQYF.

V usage is TRBV20-1 and J usage is TRBJ2-7; D may be TRBD2 (6 bases). Trimming removed 6 bases at V and 3 bases at J, with 24 bases between. This CDR3 has 16 residues. CDR1 DFQATT and CDR2 SNEGSKA come from the germline V gene (reference sequence). CDR3 residues: CSAPPQGGPADYEQYF. The CDR3, as DNA: TGCAGTGCACCGCCCCAGGGAGGACCAGCCGACTACGAGCAGTACTTC.

In its sample, this clonotype ranks as medium-sized. The chain's CDR3 is CASSRISTDTQYF. The DNA of the CDR3 is TGTGCCAGCAGCCGCATTTCCACAGATACGCAGTATTTT. This chain joins TRBV12-3 or TRBV12-4 and TRBJ2-3; D call uncertain. V was cut by 6 bases and J by 2 bases, with 9 bases left in between. This CDR3 contains 13 residues.

This clonotype was seen repeatedly, ten times or more. The chain couples TRBV6-5 to TRBJ1-6; the match to TRBD1 covers 7 bases. Germline values: CDR1 MNHEY, CDR2 SVGAGI. CDR3 length equals 17 residues. J gave up 0 bases and V 2 bases, and 4 bases lay outside the gene matches. This chain's CDR3 is CASSYVGQSSYNSPLHF. The DNA of the CDR3 is TGTGCCAGCAGTTACGTGGGACAGAGCTCCTATAATTCACCCCTCCACTTT.

The sample holds a few counts of this clonotype. The chain uses TRBV5-1 and TRBJ2-1; D unclear. Germline assignment: CDR1 SGHRS and CDR2 YFSETQ. Trimming cost V 4 bases and J 4 bases, with 18 bases left between them. There are 16 residues in the CDR3. The CDR3 protein is CASSPLQSAAYNEQFF. The DNA for the CDR3 is TGCGCCAGCAGCCCGCTCCAAAGCGCAGCATACAATGAGCAGTTCTTC.

The rearrangement links TRBV7-6 to TRBJ2-2; 7 bases fit TRBD1. CDR1 SGHVS and CDR2 FNYEAQ come from the germline V gene. There are 14 residues in the CDR3. V was pared by 1 base and J by 5 bases, with 1 base of the junction left unmatched. The CDR3 spells CASSLVQGTGELFF. The CDR3 nucleotides are TGTGCCAGCAGCTTAGTACAGGGGACCGGGGAGCTGTTTTTT.

This clonotype is labeled medium-sized. The chain recombines TRBV30 with TRBJ2-2; either TRBD1 or TRBD2 may fit D (5 bases each). CDR1 is GTSNPN, CDR2 SVGIG, per germline (reference sequence). V lost 4 bases and J lost 6, with 9 bases in between. CDR3 length: 12 residues. CDR3 in amino acids: CAWTRGSGELFF. The CDR3 DNA reads TGTGCCTGGACCCGGGGCTCCGGGGAGCTGTTTTTT.

This rearrangement joins TRBV28 to TRBJ2-7; TRBD2 might be the D (5 bases). Germline V gene data show CDR1 as MDHEN and CDR2 as SYDVKM. This CDR3 contains 15 residues. V lost 7 bases to trimming and J lost 6 bases, with 22 bases between them. The CDR3 coding sequence is TGTGCCAGCACCGACACGAGACTGCCCCGGGGCGAGCAGTACTTC. Its protein is CASTDTRLPRGEQYF. The complete variable domain, with remaining parts taken from reference TRBV28 and TRBJ2-7, reads DVKVTQSSRYLVKRTGEKVFLECVQDMDHENMFWYRQDPGLGLRLIYFSYDVKMKEKGDIPEGYSVSREKKERFSLILESASTNQTSMYLCASTDTRLPRGEQYFGPGTRLTVT.

The chain combines TRBV5-4 with TRBJ2-1; 7 positions agree with TRBD1. Per the germline V gene, CDR1 is SGHNT and CDR2 is YYREEE (reference sequence). V lost 4 bases, J lost 5 bases, and 6 bases stayed unmatched. This CDR3 spans 14 amino acids. This chain's CDR3 is CASSPGTANNEQFF. In nucleotides, the CDR3 is TGTGCCAGCAGCCCGGGGACAGCTAACAATGAGCAGTTCTTC.

The rearrangement uses TRBV6-2 or TRBV6-3 and TRBJ1-2, with 7 positions matching TRBD1. Germline trimming cut 6 bases from V and 5 bases from J; bases unmatched to any gene: 6. The CDR3 length is 13 residues. Germline CDR1 reads MNHEY; CDR2 reads SVGEGT. The CDR3: CASRSRDRYGYTF. As DNA, the CDR3 is TGTGCCAGCAGAAGCCGGGACAGATATGGCTACACCTTC.

This clonotype was seen more than once but under ten times. The J gene is TRBJ2-3, the V gene TRBV7-2, with TRBD2 matching 10 bases. The CDR3 loop spans 14 amino acids. J lost 4 bases, V lost 7 bases, and 5 bases had no gene match. In germline, CDR1 is SGHTA, CDR2 FQGNSA. CDR3 bases: TGTGCCAGCAAAAAGCGGGGGGGGGCAGATACGCAGTATTTT. Translated, it gives CASKKRGGADTQYF.

This clonotype is medium-sized by share. As DNA, the CDR3 is TGTGCCAGCAGACGGGACCCAGCGGGTGAGCAGTTCTTC. Translation: CASRRDPAGEQFF. V is TRBV6-2 or TRBV6-3 and J is TRBJ2-1, with D perhaps matching TRBD2 (6 bases). V lost 6 bases, J lost 9 bases, and 15 bases lay in between. Germline assignment: CDR1 MNHEY and CDR2 SVGEGT. The CDR3 is made up of 13 amino acids.

This clonotype was observed a few times. The chain links TRBV27 to TRBJ2-1; D not resolved. The CDR3 runs 14 residues. CDR1 MNHEY and CDR2 SMNVEV come from the germline V gene (reference sequence). V lost 5 bases, J lost 7 bases, and 15 bases lay in between. In nucleotides, the CDR3 is TGTGCCAGCAGTCCCCCGTGGCCTCCTAATGAGCAGTTCTTC. It specifies CASSPPWPPNEQFF.

The sample holds a few counts of this clonotype. The chain links TRBV6-1 to TRBJ1-2; no reliable D call. The CDR3 length is 13 residues. CDR1 and CDR2 from the germline V gene are MNHNS and SASEGT. V was pared by 7 bases and J by 2 bases, with 11 bases between. The CDR3 sequence: CASKGRVNYGYTF. Here the CDR3 DNA reads TGTGCCAGCAAGGGAAGGGTCAACTATGGCTACACCTTC.

This chain joins TRBV7-4 and TRBJ2-5; 11 bases fit TRBD2. The CDR3 spans 16 residues. The V and J ends lost 1 base and 1 base, in that order; junction bases with no gene match: 2. Germline V CDR1 and CDR2: SGHVT, SQSDAQ. The CDR3 loop reads CASSLGTSGFQETQYF. The CDR3, as DNA: TGTGCCAGCAGCTTAGGGACTAGCGGGTTCCAAGAGACCCAGTACTTC.

By its share, this clonotype is medium-sized. The V and J genes are TRBV6-5 and TRBJ1-6; D ambiguous. V shed 8 bases and J shed 6 bases, with 8 bases lying between them. This CDR3 comprises 12 residues. Germline V gene data show CDR1 as MNHEY and CDR2 as SVGAGI. The CDR3 coding sequence is TGTGCCAGCGGGCCCATTAATTCACCCCTCCACTTT. Translation gives CASGPINSPLHF.

This clonotype was observed a few times. The chain combines TRBV6-2 or TRBV6-3 with TRBJ2-7, with a weak D call TRBD2 (6 bases). This CDR3 is 14 amino acids long. V was shortened by 6 bases and J by 7 bases, with 19 bases between the two germline ends. From germline, CDR1 is MNHEY and CDR2 SVGEGT. The CDR3 DNA sequence: TGTGCCAGCAGCCAGCGACGGGGGTTAGGAGAGCAGTACTTC. Protein product: CASSQRRGLGEQYF.

This clonotype is deemed medium-sized. This chain joins TRBV19 and TRBJ1-4; D is perhaps TRBD1 (6 bases). Germline-derived CDR1 and CDR2 are LNHDA and SQIVND (reference sequence). The CDR3 has 18 residues. V lost 5 bases and J lost 0, with 19 bases in between. CDR3 in DNA: TGTGCCAGTAGTGCCTGGGACCGGGGGGCGCCAACTAATGAAAAACTGTTTTTT. Translated: CASSAWDRGAPTNEKLFF. Combining the CDR3 with reference TRBV19 and TRBJ1-4 gives the whole variable domain DGGITQSPKYLFRKEGQNVTLSCEQNLNHDAMYWYRQDPGQGLRLIYYSQIVNDFQKGDIAEGYSVSREKKESFPLTVTSAQKNPTAFYLCASSAWDRGAPTNEKLFFGSGTQLSVL.

The chain joins TRBV20-1 to TRBJ2-7; maybe TRBD1 (6 bases). Between the trimmed V and J ends, which lost 0 bases and 3 bases, there was a span of 15 bases. This CDR3 comprises 15 residues. Per germline, CDR1 DFQATT and CDR2 SNEGSKA (reference sequence). The CDR3 here is CSARDIGGPDYEQYF. The CDR3 nucleotides are TGCAGTGCTAGAGATATTGGGGGCCCCGACTACGAGCAGTACTTC.

Only a few counts were recorded for this clonotype. The genes are TRBV4-3 and TRBJ2-1, with 13 positions matching TRBD2. From germline, CDR1 is LGHNA and CDR2 YSLEER. The V segment lost 0 bases and the J segment 10 bases; nucleotides outside the gene matches: 6. The CDR3 loop spans 16 amino acids. The CDR3 coding sequence is TGCGCCAGCAGCCAAGATGACACTAGCGGGAGGGGGGAGCAGTTCTTC. Translated: CASSQDDTSGRGEQFF.

Sample share makes this clonotype medium-sized. The chain is built from TRBV19 and TRBJ2-1, with 8 bases matching TRBD1. V was pared by 5 bases and J by 3 bases, with 6 bases of the junction left unmatched. This CDR3 spans 15 amino acids. Germline CDR1 and CDR2: LNHDA and SQIVND (reference sequence). The CDR3 here is CASSFTGGNYNEQFF. CDR3 nucleotides: TGTGCCAGTAGTTTCACAGGGGGAAACTACAATGAGCAGTTCTTC.

By share, this clonotype counts as medium-sized (0.01 to 0.1%). This chain joins TRBV6-2 or TRBV6-3 and TRBJ1-6, with 8 bases matching TRBD1. From germline, CDR1 is MNHEY and CDR2 SVGEGT. The CDR3 loop spans 14 amino acids. V lost 4 bases to trimming and J lost 10 bases; unmatched junction nucleotides: 6. The CDR3: CASSSNRGLSPLHF. The CDR3 nucleotides are TGTGCCAGCAGTTCCAACAGGGGGTTGTCACCCCTCCACTTT.

In its sample, this clonotype was seen a few times. The chain has TRBV12-3 or TRBV12-4 and TRBJ2-7; D may be TRBD2 (6 bases). CDR3 length: 14 residues. The V and J ends lost 4 bases and 7 bases respectively, with 17 bases between them. CDR3 region: CASSSRGGPWEQYF. The DNA for the CDR3 is TGTGCCAGCAGTTCTCGGGGAGGCCCCTGGGAGCAGTACTTC.